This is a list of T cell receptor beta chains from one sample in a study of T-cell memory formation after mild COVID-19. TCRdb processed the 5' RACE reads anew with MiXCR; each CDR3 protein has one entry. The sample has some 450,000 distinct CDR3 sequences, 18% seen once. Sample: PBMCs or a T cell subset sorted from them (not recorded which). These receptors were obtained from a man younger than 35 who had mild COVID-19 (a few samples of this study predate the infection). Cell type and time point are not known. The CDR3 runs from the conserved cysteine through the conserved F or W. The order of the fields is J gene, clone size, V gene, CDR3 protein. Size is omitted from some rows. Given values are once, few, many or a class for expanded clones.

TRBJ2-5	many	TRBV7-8	CASSLRFKGRETQYF
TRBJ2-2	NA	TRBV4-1	CASSQDRGELFF
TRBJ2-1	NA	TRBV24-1	CATSDRQGQGSYNEQFF
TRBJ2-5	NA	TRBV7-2	CASSFVQGRVFQETQYF
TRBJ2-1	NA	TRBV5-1	CASSATRTGGLNEQFF
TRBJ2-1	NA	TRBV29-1	CSSEDQGGGPYNEQFF
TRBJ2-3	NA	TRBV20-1	CSARDRGTSGRSSTDTQYF
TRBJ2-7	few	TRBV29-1	CSATGVIGEQYF
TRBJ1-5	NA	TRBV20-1	CSAREAGAQPQHF
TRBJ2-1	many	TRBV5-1	CASSLTGADYSYNEQFF
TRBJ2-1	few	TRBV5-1	CASSVNRGSYNEQFF
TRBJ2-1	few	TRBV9	CASSVYWGEQFF
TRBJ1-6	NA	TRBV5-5	CASSAEINSPLHF
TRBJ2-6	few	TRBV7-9	CASSLVRTSGAYSGANVLTF
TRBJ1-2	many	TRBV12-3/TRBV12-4	CASSLRGNYGYTF
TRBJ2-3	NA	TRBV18	CASFDDTDTQYF